This entry describes one TCR beta chain. Antigen unknown. This entry belongs to a study of OX40 agonist ivuxolimab in advanced cancers. Study context: Intravenous ivuxolimab at 0.01 to 10 mg/kg was given to patients every 2 weeks. Three dose-escalation patients had partial responses: one with hepatocellular carcinoma and two with cutaneous melanoma.

Libraries were prepared by immunoSEQ multiplex PCR; TCRdb keeps only in-frame clonotypes and omits some of them. In the table there are fewer than 35,000 clones, roughly 79% of which are singletons. Study-wide results and caveats: Averaging showed that CD8+ T cells had more expanded clones than CD4+ did.

The CDR3 runs to 13 residues. Germline V lookup: CDR1 MNHEY, CDR2 SMNVEV (reference sequence). Between the trimmed V and J ends, which lost 5 bases and 2 bases, there was a span of 4 bases. V gene TRBV27 combines with J gene TRBJ2-6; no firm D call. The specimen was CD4+ or CD8+ T cells sorted from blood, collected in a trial of the OX40 agonist ivuxolimab. The receptor was derived from an adult with an advanced solid tumor such as melanoma, head and neck, liver or kidney cancer. The CDR3 DNA follows: TGTGCCAGCAGTCTAACTGGGGCCAACGTCCTGACTTTC. It yields the protein CASSLTGANVLTF.